This T cell receptor beta chain was profiled in a study of shared T cell receptors in the human thymus. Data came from immunoSEQ multiplex PCR; TCRdb stores just in-frame clones and leaves some out. Here the sample spans more than 300,000 clones, roughly 94% being singletons. The receptor comes from a human donor. The sequenced material came from thymocytes.

The DNA for the CDR3 is TGTGCCAGCAGCTTAATGGTGGGGGCGTACCACCATCCTTTCCACGAGCAGTACTTC. This codes for CASSLMVGAYHHPFHEQYF. The chain recombines TRBV7-6 with TRBJ2-7; D perhaps matches TRBD1 (6 bases). CDR1 and CDR2 from the germline V gene are SGHVS and FNYEAQ. The V and J ends lost 2 bases and 5 bases respectively, with 28 bases between them. This CDR3 comprises 19 residues.